A single sample is the source of the 17 T cell receptor beta chains below, sequenced in a study of blood T cells in healthy people across ages. A second PCR of about 7 to 11 cycles used a sample-barcoded 5' primer and a J-beta primer mix. TCRdb redid the calling of the 5' RACE reads with MiXCR, one entry per CDR3 protein. The data contain roughly 800,000 distinct CDR3 sequences, more than 45% of them singletons. Sequenced material: blood. All receptors derive from a man in his thirties or forties in good health.

This clonotype has only a few counts. This chain uses TRBV28 with TRBJ2-7; TRBD1 matches 7 bases. Germline V CDR1 and CDR2: MDHEN, SYDVKM. V lost 6 bases and J lost 4; bases outside the gene matches: 12. The length of the CDR3 is 15 residues. CDR3 protein: CASSQFDRVLYEQYF. For the CDR3, the DNA is TGTGCCAGCAGCCAATTCGACAGGGTCCTGTACGAGCAGTACTTC.

The chain has TRBV20-1 and TRBJ1-5, with TRBD1 matching 7 bases. Germline-derived CDR1 and CDR2 are DFQATT and SNEGSKA (reference sequence). Trimming cost V 6 bases and J 4 bases; bases outside gene matches: 6. This CDR3 has 13 amino acids. The chain's CDR3 is CSARTGANQPQHF. The CDR3 DNA reads TGCAGTGCACGGACAGGAGCAAATCAGCCCCAGCATTTT.

The chain is built from TRBV7-8 and TRBJ2-3, with D perhaps matching TRBD2 (6 bases). This CDR3 is 15 amino acids long. Germline V gene lookup returns CDR1 SGHVS and CDR2 FQNEAQ. V was shortened by 2 bases and J by 2 bases, with 11 bases between the two germline ends. The CDR3 sequence: CASSLKRVTTDTQYF. The CDR3 coding sequence is TGTGCCAGCAGCTTAAAGCGGGTTACCACAGATACGCAGTATTTT. The full variable domain, completed using reference TRBV7-8 and TRBJ2-3, is GAGVSQSPRYKVAKRGQDVALRCDPISGHVSLFWYQQALGQGPEFLTYFQNEAQLDKSGLPSDRFFAERPEGSVSTLKIQRTQQEDSAVYLCASSLKRVTTDTQYFGPGTRLTVL.

The gene calls are TRBV20-1 and TRBJ2-3, with D possibly matching TRBD2 (7 bases). The CDR3 runs to 14 residues. Trimming took off 6 bases at V and 4 bases at J, with 17 bases between the two ends. Germline-derived CDR1 and CDR2 are DFQATT and SNEGSKA (reference sequence). The DNA of the CDR3 is TGCAGTGCCCCCTTGGGGGGGGGCGCAGATACGCAGTATTTT. Protein product: CSAPLGGGADTQYF.

The chain employs TRBV7-2 and TRBJ1-2, with 8 bases identical to TRBD1. CDR1 and CDR2 from the germline V gene are SGHTA and FQGNSA. Trimming cost V 5 bases and J 5 bases; bases outside gene matches: 4. The CDR3 is 13 residues long. CDR3 protein: CASSTGQGYGYTF. The CDR3 DNA reads as TGTGCCAGCAGCACCGGACAGGGATATGGCTACACCTTC.

The gene calls are TRBV24-1 and TRBJ2-1, with D possibly TRBD2 on 5 matching bases. V was shortened by 5 bases and J by 8 bases, with 15 bases between the two germline ends. CDR3 length: 14 amino acids. Germline V gene lookup returns CDR1 KGHDR and CDR2 SFDVKD. The chain's CDR3 is CATSGGPSVDEQFF. CDR3 sequence (DNA): TGTGCCACCAGTGGAGGGCCGAGTGTTGATGAGCAGTTCTTC.

The chain couples TRBV4-2 to TRBJ2-5, with TRBD2 matching over 9 bases. The CDR3 totals 17 residues. Germline values: CDR1 LGHNA, CDR2 YNFKEQ. The J segment lost 0 bases and the V segment lost 1 base, leaving 6 bases of the junction unmatched. The CDR3 DNA follows: TGTGCCAGCAGCCAAGTAGAAACTAGCGGGTACCAAGAGACCCAGTACTTC. Its translation: CASSQVETSGYQETQYF.

The rearrangement uses TRBV13 and TRBJ2-4; TRBD2 might be the D (7 bases). Trimming shortened V by 3 bases and J by 11 bases, and 11 bases separated the two germline ends. This CDR3 is 12 amino acids long. Germline-derived CDR1 and CDR2 are PRHDT and FYEKMQ (reference sequence). This CDR3 reads CASSLGGPVQYF. Here the CDR3 DNA reads TGTGCCAGCAGCTTGGGGGGGCCGGTTCAGTACTTC.

The V and J genes are TRBV20-1 and TRBJ1-2; D remains unclear. V shed 0 bases and J shed 5 bases, with 10 bases lying between them. Germline V gives CDR1 DFQATT, CDR2 SNEGSKA (reference sequence). This CDR3 contains 13 residues. CDR3 nucleotide sequence: TGCAGTGCTAGAGATCAGGCGACGTATGGCTACACCTTC. Its translation: CSARDQATYGYTF.

The rearrangement uses TRBV5-1 and TRBJ2-2; D is unclear. There are 11 residues in the CDR3. V lost 3 bases, J lost 8 bases, and 5 bases lay in between. CDR1 is SGHRS and CDR2 is YFSETQ in the germline V gene. The CDR3 sequence: CASSSMGELFF. CDR3 nucleotide sequence: TGCGCCAGCAGCTCCATGGGGGAGCTGTTTTTT.

DNA of the CDR3: TGTGCCAGCAGCTGGACAGGGAGGGAGATCTATGGCTACACCTTC. It specifies CASSWTGREIYGYTF. The chain uses TRBV5-6 and TRBJ1-2; 8 bases line up with TRBD1. With V trimmed by 3 bases and J by 4 bases, 8 bases remained unmatched. Germline V lookup: CDR1 SGHDT, CDR2 YYEEEE. The CDR3 is made up of 15 amino acids. Full variable domain (remainder filled in from reference TRBV5-6 and TRBJ1-2): DAGVTQSPTHLIKTRGQQVTLRCSPKSGHDTVSWYQQALGQGPQFIFQYYEEEERQRGNFPDRFSGHQFPNYSSELNVNALLLGDSALYLCASSWTGREIYGYTFGSGTRLTVV.

This sequence joins TRBV27 and TRBJ2-1; D possibly corresponds to TRBD2 (6 bases). Per the germline V gene, CDR1 is MNHEY and CDR2 is SMNVEV (reference sequence). CDR3 size: 15 residues. V lost 0 bases, J lost 7 bases, and 13 bases lay in between. The CDR3 DNA is TGTGCCAGCAGTTTATCTAGCGGCCCGGAGAATGAGCAGTTCTTC. Amino acid sequence: CASSLSSGPENEQFF.

The chain links TRBV6-2 or TRBV6-3 to TRBJ2-2; D remains ambiguous. Germline-derived CDR1 and CDR2 are MNHEY and SVGEGT. The CDR3 is made up of 15 amino acids. With 5 bases removed from V and 1 base from J, the gap between germline ends came to 11 bases. The CDR3 loop reads CASSRAGRNTGELFF. CDR3 bases: TGTGCCAGCAGTCGGGCAGGCCGGAACACCGGGGAGCTGTTTTTT.

Here the CDR3 reads CASLGISGGYTF. DNA for the CDR3: TGTGCCTCCCTGGGGATTTCGGGCGGCTACACCTTC. This chain connects TRBV12-3 or TRBV12-4 to TRBJ1-2; D remains ambiguous. This CDR3 has 12 amino acids. Trimming pared 11 bases from V and 8 bases from J, leaving 18 bases between.

The gene calls are TRBV6-2 or TRBV6-3 and TRBJ2-5; D is possibly TRBD2 (6 bases). Trimming took 0 bases from V and 1 from J, leaving 21 bases between them. Germline assignment: CDR1 MNHEY and CDR2 SVGEGT. This CDR3 spans 19 amino acids. CDR3 loop: CASSYSIARLERTQETQYF. DNA of the CDR3: TGTGCCAGCAGTTACTCGATAGCCCGACTAGAACGGACCCAAGAGACCCAGTACTTC.

This clonotype was recorded once. This chain links TRBV27 with TRBJ2-7; D is undetermined. The germline V gene encodes CDR1 MNHEY and CDR2 SMNVEV (reference sequence). The CDR3 is 14 amino acids. V lost 6 bases to trimming and J lost 0 bases, with 12 bases between them. The CDR3 DNA is TGTGCCAGCAGATACACCAGGAGCTCCTACGAGCAGTACTTC. Translation: CASRYTRSSYEQYF.

CDR3 protein: CASRKKGQVDSYEQYF. Written as DNA, the CDR3 is TGTGCCAGCAGAAAAAAGGGACAGGTAGACTCCTACGAGCAGTACTTC. The V and J genes are TRBV6-6 and TRBJ2-5; 8 bases agree with TRBD1. TRBJ2-7 explains the end of the DNA better; the J call may be wrong. The CDR3 consists of 16 residues. CDR1 and CDR2 (germline): MNHNY, SVGAGI (reference sequence).